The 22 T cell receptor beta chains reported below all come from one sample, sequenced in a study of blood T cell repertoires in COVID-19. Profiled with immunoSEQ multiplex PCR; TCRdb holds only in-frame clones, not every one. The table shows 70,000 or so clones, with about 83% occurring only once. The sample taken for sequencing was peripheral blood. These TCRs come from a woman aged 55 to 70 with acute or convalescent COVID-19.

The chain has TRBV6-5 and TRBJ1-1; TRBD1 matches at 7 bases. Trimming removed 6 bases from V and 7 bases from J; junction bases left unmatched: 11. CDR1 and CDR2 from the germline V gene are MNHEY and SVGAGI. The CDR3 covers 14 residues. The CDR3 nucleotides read TGTGCCAGCAGAATTGGACAGGTTGAGGGTGAAGCTTTCTTT. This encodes CASRIGQVEGEAFF.

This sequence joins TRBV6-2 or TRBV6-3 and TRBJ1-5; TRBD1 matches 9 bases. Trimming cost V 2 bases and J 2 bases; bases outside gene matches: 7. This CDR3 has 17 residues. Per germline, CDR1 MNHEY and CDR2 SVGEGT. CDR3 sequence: CASSYGTGWKGNQPQHF. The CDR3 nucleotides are TGTGCCAGCAGTTACGGGACAGGGTGGAAAGGCAATCAGCCCCAGCATTTT.

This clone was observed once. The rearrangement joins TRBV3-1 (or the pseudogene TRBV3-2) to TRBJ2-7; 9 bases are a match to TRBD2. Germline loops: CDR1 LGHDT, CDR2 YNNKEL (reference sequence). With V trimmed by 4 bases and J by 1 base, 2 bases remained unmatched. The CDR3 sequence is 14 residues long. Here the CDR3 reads CASSPSGVSYEQYF. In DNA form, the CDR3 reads TGTGCCAGCAGCCCTAGCGGGGTATCCTACGAGCAGTACTTC.

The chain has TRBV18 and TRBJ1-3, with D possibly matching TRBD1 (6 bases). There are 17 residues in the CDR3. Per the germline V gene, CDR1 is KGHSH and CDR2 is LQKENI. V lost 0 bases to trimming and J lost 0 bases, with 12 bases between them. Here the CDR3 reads CASSPPTGRPSGNTIYF. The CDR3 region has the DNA TGTGCCAGCTCACCACCGACAGGCAGGCCCTCTGGAAACACCATATATTTT.

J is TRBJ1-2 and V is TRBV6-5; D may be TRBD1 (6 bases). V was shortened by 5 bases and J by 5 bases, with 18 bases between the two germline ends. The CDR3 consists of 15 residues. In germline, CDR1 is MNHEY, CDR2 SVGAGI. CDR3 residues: CASSTGSALGYGYTF. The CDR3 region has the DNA TGTGCCAGCAGTACAGGGTCAGCCCTAGGTTATGGCTACACCTTC.

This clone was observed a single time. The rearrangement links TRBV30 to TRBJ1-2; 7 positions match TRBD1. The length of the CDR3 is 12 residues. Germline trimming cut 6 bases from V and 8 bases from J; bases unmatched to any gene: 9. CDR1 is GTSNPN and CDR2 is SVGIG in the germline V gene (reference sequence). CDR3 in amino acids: CACHRGPLGYTF. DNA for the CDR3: TGTGCCTGTCACAGGGGTCCCCTAGGCTACACCTTC. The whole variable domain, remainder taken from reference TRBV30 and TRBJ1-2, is SQTIHQWPATLVQPVGSPLSLECTVEGTSNPNLYWYRQAAGRGLQLLFYSVGIGQISSEVPQNLSASRPQDRQFILSSKKLLLSDSGFYLCACHRGPLGYTFGSGTRLTVV.

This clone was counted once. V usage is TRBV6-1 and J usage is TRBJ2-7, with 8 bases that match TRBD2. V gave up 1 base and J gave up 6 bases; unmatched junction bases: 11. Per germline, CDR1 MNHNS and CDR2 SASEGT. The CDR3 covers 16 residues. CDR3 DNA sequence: TGTGCCAGCAGTGAAGAATGGACGGGGGGGAGAGGCGAGCAGTACTTC. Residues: CASSEEWTGGRGEQYF.

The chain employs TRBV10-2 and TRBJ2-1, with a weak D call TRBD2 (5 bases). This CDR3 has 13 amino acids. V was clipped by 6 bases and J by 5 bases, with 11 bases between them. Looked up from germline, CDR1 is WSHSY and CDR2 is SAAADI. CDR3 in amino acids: CASSRGSHNEQFF. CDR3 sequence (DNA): TGCGCCAGCAGCCGGGGATCCCACAATGAGCAGTTCTTC.

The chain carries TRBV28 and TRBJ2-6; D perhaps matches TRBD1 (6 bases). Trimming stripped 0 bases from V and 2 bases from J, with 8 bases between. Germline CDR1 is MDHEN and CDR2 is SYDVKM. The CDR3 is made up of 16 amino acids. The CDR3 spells CASSLWAGAGANVLTF. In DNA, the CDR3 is TGTGCCAGCAGTTTATGGGCAGGGGCTGGGGCCAACGTCCTGACTTTC.

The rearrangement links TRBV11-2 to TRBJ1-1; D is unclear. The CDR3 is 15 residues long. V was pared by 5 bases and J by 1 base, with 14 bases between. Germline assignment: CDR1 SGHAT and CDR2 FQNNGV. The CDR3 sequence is CASSLLGGWNTEAFF. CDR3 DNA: TGTGCCAGCAGCCTCCTTGGCGGGTGGAACACTGAAGCTTTCTTT.

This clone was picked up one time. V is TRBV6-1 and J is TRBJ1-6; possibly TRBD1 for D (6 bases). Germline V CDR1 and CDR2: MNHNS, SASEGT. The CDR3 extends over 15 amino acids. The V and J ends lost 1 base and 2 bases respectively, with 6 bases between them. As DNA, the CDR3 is TGTGCCAGCAGTGAAGAGGGGGCCTATAATTCACCCCTCCACTTT. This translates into CASSEEGAYNSPLHF.

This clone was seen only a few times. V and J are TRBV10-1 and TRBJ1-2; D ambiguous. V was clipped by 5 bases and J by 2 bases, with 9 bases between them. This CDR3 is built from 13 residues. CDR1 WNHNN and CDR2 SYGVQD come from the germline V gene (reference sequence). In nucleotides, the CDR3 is TGCGCCAGCAGTTCAGGTCTCAACTATGGCTACACCTTC. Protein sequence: CASSSGLNYGYTF.

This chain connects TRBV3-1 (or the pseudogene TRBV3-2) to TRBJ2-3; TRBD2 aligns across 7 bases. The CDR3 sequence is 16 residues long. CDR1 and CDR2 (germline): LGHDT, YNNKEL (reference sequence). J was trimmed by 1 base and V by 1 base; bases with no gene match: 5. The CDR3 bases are TGTGCCAGCAGCCAAGTCCTCGCGGGGGGCACAGATACGCAGTATTTT. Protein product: CASSQVLAGGTDTQYF.

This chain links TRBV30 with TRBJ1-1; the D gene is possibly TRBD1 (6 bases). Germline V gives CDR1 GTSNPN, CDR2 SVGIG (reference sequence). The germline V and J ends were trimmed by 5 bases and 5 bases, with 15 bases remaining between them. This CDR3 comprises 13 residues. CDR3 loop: CAWDEGVGTEAFF. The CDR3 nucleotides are TGTGCCTGGGACGAGGGGGTCGGTACTGAAGCTTTCTTT.

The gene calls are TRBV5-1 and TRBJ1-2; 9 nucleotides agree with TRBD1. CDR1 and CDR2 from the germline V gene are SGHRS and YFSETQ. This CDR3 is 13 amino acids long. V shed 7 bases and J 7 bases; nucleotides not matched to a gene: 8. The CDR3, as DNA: TGCGCCAGCGCGGAGACAGGGGGGATTGGCTACACCTTC. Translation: CASAETGGIGYTF.

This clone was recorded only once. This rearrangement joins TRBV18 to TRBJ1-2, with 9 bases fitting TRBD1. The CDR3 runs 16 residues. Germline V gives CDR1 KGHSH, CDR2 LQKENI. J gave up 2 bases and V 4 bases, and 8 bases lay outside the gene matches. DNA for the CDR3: TGTGCCAGCTCACGACCGGGACAGGGCCAGAACTATGGCTACACCTTC. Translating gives CASSRPGQGQNYGYTF.

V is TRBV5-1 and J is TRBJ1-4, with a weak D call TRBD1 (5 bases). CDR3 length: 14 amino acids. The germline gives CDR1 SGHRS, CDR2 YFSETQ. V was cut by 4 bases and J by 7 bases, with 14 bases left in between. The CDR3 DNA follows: TGCGCCAGCAGCGTGACATACGGGGGTGAAAAACTGTTTTTT. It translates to CASSVTYGGEKLFF.

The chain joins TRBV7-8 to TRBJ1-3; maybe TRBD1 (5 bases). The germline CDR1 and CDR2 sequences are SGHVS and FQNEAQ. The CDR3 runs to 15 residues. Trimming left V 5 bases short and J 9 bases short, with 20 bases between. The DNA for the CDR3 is TGTGCCAGCAGCCCCCCATTGGGCGGGGGGGTCACCATATATTTT. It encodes CASSPPLGGGVTIYF.

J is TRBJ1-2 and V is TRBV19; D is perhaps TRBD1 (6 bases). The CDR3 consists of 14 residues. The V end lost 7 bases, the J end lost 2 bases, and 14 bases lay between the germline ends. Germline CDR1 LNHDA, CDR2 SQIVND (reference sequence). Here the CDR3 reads CASNTGQRNYGYTF. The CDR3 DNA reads TGTGCCAGTAATACTGGACAGCGGAACTATGGCTACACCTTC. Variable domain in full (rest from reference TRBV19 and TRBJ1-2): DGGITQSPKYLFRKEGQNVTLSCEQNLNHDAMYWYRQDPGQGLRLIYYSQIVNDFQKGDIAEGYSVSREKKESFPLTVTSAQKNPTAFYLCASNTGQRNYGYTFGSGTRLTVV.

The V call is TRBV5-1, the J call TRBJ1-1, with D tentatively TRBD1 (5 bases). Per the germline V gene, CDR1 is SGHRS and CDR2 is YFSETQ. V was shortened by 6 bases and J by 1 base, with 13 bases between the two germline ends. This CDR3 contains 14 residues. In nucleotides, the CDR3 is TGCGCCAGCACCCCGGGGGGAAGGAACACTGAAGCTTTCTTT. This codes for CASTPGGRNTEAFF.

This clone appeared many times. The CDR3 DNA is TGCGCCAGCAGCCAAGAAAAGCGAGGCTTCAATCAGCCCCAGCATTTT. Its translation is CASSQEKRGFNQPQHF. The V and J genes are TRBV4-1 and TRBJ1-5; D ambiguous. Trimming shortened V by 0 bases and J by 3 bases, and 12 bases separated the two germline ends. Germline lookup yields CDR1 MGHRA and CDR2 YSYEKL. The CDR3 consists of 16 residues.

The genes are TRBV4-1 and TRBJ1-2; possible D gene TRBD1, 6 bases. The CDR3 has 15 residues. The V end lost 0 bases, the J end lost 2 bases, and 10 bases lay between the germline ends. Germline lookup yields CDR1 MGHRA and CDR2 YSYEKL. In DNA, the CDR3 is TGCGCCAGCAGCCAAGACCCAGGGGCAAACTATGGCTACACCTTC. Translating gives CASSQDPGANYGYTF.